This section outlines one T cell receptor beta chain sequence together with its context. Its antigen remains unidentified. This specimen belongs to a study of T cell repertoires in cytomegalovirus infection. General study findings and limits: HLA-C-restricted CMV-specific TCR beta clonotypes were dominant in the ex vivo response.

Using its own MiXCR run on the reads, TCRdb lists one record per CDR3 protein. The sample lists some 900,000 distinct CDR3 sequences, about 33% occurring once. Germline CDR1 MGHRA, CDR2 YSYEKL. Trimming stripped 6 bases from V and 4 bases from J, with 10 bases between. This CDR3 comprises 13 residues. The starting material was cultured CD8+ T cells from PBMCs, obtained from culture after CMV antigen stimulation. This clonotype was sampled from a human donor in good health (CMV status not recorded). Some clones in this sample may be carry-over from other donors' samples. V usage is TRBV4-1 and J usage is TRBJ1-5, with D unresolved. The CDR3: CASSQDLNQPQHF. The CDR3, as DNA: TGCGCCAGCAGTCAGGATCTGAATCAGCCCCAGCATTTT.